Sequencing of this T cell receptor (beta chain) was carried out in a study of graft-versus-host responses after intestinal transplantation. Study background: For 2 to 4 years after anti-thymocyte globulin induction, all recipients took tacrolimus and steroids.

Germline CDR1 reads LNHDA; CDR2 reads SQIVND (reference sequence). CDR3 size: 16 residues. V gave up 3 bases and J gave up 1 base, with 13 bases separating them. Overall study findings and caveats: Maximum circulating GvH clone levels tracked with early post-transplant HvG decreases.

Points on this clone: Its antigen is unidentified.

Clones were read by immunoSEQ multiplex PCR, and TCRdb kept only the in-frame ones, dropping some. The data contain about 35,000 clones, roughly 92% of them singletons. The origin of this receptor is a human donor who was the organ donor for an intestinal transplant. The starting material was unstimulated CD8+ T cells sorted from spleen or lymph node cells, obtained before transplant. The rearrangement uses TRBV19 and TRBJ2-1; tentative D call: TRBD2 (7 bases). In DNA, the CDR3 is TGTGCCAGTAGTATTGGGGGGGCAGGTTCCTACAATGAGCAGTTCTTC. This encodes CASSIGGAGSYNEQFF.